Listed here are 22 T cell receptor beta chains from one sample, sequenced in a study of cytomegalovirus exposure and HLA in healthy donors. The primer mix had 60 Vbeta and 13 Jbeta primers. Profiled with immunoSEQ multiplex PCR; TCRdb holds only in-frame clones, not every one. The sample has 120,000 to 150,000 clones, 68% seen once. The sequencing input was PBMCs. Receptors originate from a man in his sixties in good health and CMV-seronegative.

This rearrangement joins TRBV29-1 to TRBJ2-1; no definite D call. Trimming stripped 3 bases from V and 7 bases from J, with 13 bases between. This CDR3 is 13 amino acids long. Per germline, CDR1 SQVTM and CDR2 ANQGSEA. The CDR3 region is CSVDSSGLNEQFF. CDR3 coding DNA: TGCAGCGTTGACTCTTCCGGGTTGAATGAGCAGTTCTTC.

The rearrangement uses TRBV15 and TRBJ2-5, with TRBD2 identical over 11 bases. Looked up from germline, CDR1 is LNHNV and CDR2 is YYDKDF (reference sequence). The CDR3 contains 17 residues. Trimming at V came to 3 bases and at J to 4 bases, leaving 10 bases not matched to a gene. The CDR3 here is CATSSLAGGPIGETQYF. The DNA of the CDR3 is TGTGCCACCAGCAGCTTAGCGGGAGGGCCGATAGGAGAGACCCAGTACTTC.

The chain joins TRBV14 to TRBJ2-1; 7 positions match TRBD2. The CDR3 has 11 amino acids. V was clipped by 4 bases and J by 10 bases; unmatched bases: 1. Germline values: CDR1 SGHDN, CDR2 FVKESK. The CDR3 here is CASSPGLEQFF. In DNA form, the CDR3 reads TGTGCCAGCAGCCCGGGACTAGAGCAGTTCTTC.

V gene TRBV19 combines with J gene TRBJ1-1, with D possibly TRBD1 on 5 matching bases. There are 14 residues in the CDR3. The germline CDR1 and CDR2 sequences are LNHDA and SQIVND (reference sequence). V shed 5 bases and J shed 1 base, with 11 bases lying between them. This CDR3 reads CASSPRGTNTEAFF. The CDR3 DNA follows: TGTGCCAGTAGTCCGCGGGGCACGAACACTGAAGCTTTCTTT.

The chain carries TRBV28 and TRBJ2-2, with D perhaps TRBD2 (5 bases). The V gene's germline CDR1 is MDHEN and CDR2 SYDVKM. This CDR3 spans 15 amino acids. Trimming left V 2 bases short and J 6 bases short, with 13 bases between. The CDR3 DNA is TGTGCCAGCAGTTTAGCCGGGATCAACCCCGGGGAGCTGTTTTTT. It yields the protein CASSLAGINPGELFF. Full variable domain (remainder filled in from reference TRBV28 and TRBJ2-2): DVKVTQSSRYLVKRTGEKVFLECVQDMDHENMFWYRQDPGLGLRLIYFSYDVKMKEKGDIPEGYSVSREKKERFSLILESASTNQTSMYLCASSLAGINPGELFFGEGSRLTVL.

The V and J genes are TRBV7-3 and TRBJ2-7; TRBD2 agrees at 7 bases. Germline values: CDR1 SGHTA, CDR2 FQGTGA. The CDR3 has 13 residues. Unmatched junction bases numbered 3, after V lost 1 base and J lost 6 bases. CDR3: CASSLNPGGEQYF. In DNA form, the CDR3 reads TGTGCCAGCAGCTTAAATCCGGGGGGCGAGCAGTACTTC.

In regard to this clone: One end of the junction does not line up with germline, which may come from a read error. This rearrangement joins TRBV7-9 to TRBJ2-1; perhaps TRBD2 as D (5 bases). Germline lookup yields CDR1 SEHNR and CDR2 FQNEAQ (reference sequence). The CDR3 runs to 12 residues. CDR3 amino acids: CSSSLASYEQFF. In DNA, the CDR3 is TGTTCCAGCAGCTTAGCGTCCTATGAGCAGTTCTTC. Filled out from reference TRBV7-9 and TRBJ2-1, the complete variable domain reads DTGVSQNPRHKITKRGQNVTFRCDPISEHNRLYWYRQTLGQGPEFLTYFQNEAQLEKSRLLSDRFSAERPKGSFSTLEIQRTEQGDSAMYLCSSSLASYEQFFGPGTRLTVL.

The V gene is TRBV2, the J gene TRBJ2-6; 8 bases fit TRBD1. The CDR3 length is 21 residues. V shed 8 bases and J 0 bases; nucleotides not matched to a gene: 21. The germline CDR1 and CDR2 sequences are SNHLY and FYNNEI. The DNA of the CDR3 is TGTGCCAGCGACATAGCATCCGGTGGGACAGGAAGGGGCTCTGGGGCCAACGTCCTGACTTTC. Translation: CASDIASGGTGRGSGANVLTF.

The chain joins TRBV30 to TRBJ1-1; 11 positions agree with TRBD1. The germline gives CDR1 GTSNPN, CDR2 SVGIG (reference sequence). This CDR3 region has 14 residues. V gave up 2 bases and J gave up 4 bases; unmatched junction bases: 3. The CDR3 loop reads CAWSTGTGGTEAFF. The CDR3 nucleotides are TGTGCCTGGAGTACTGGGACAGGGGGCACTGAAGCTTTCTTT.

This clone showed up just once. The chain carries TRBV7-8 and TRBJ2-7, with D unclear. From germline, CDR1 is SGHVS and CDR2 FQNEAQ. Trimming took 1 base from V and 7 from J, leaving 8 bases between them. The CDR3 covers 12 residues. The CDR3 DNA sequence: TGTGCCAGCAGCTTAGTATCAGAAGAGCAGTACTTC. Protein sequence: CASSLVSEEQYF.

The CDR3 nucleotides read TGTGCCAGCAGCGTAGGAGTCGACAGGGGTAATGAAAAACTGTTTTTT. Translation gives CASSVGVDRGNEKLFF. The V call is TRBV9, the J call TRBJ1-4; 8 bases line up with TRBD1. V was clipped by 0 bases and J by 4 bases; unmatched bases: 5. CDR1 is SGDLS and CDR2 is YYNGEE in the germline V gene. The CDR3 sequence is 16 residues long.

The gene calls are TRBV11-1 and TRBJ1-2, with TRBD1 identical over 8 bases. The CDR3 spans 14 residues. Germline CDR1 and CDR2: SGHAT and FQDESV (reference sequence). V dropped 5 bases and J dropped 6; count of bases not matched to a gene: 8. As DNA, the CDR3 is TGTGCCAGCAGCCAGGGACAGGCGCCAGATGGCTACACCTTC. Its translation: CASSQGQAPDGYTF.

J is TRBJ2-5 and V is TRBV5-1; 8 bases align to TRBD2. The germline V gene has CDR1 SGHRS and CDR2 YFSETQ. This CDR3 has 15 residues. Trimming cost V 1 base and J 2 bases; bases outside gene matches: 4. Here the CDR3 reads CASSLSSGPQETQYF. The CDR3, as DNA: TGCGCCAGCAGCTTGTCTAGCGGGCCTCAAGAGACCCAGTACTTC.

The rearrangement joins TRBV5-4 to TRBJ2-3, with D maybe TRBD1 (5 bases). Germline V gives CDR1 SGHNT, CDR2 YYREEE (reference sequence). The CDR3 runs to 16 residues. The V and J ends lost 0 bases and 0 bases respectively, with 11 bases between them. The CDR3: CASSLGRGRSTDTQYF. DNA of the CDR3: TGTGCCAGCAGCTTGGGAAGGGGAAGGAGCACAGATACGCAGTATTTT.

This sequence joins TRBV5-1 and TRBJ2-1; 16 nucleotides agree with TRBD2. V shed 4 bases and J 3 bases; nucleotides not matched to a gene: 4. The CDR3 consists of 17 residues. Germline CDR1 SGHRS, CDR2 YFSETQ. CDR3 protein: CASSPGLAGGFYNEQFF. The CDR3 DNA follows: TGCGCCAGCAGCCCGGGACTAGCGGGAGGGTTCTACAATGAGCAGTTCTTC.

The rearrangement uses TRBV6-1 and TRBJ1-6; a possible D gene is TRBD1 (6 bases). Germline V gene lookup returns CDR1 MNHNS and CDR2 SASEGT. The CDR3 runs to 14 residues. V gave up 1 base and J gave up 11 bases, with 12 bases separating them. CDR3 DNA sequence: TGTGCCAGCAGTGAAGGAGCGAGGGGGACACCCCTCCACTTT. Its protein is CASSEGARGTPLHF.

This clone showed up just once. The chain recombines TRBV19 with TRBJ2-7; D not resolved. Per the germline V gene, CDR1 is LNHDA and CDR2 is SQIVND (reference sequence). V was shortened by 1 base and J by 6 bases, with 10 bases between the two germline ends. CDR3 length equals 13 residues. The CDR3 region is CASSIVPYSEQYF. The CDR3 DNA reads TGTGCCAGTAGTATAGTTCCTTACAGCGAGCAGTACTTC.

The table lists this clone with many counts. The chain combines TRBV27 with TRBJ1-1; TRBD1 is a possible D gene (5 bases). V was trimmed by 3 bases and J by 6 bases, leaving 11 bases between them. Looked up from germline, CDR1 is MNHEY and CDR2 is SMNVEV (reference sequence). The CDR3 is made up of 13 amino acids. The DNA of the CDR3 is TGTGCCAGCAGTTTCGGGACTTCAGCTGAAGCTTTCTTT. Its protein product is CASSFGTSAEAFF.

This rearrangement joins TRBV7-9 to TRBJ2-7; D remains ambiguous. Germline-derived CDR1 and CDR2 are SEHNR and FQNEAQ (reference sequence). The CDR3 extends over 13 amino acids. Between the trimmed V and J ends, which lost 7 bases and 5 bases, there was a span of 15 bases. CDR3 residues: CASTPTVINEQYF. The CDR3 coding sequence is TGTGCCAGCACCCCCACGGTAATTAACGAGCAGTACTTC.

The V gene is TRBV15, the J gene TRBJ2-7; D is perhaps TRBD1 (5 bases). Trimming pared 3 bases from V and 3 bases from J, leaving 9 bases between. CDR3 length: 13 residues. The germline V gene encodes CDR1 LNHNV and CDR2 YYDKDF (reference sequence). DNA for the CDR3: TGTGCCACCAGCAGTGACAGTTTCTACGAGCAGTACTTC. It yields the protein CATSSDSFYEQYF. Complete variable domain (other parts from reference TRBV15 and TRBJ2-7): DAMVIQNPRYQVTQFGKPVTLSCSQTLNHNVMYWYQQKSSQAPKLLFHYYDKDFNNEADTPDNFQSRRPNTSFCFLDIRSPGLGDTAMYLCATSSDSFYEQYFGPGTRLTVT.

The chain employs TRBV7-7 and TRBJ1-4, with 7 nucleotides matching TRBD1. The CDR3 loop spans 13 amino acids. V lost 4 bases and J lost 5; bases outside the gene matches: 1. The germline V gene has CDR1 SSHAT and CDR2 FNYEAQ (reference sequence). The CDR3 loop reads CASSSQGNEKLFF. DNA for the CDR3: TGTGCCAGCAGCTCACAGGGGAATGAAAAACTGTTTTTT.

The CDR3 here is CAWIQSGDYQETQYF. The CDR3, as DNA: TGTGCCTGGATCCAGTCGGGGGACTATCAAGAGACCCAGTACTTC. This chain links TRBV30 with TRBJ2-5; 7 bases agree with TRBD2. V was pared by 4 bases and J by 2 bases, with 10 bases of the junction left unmatched. The germline gives CDR1 GTSNPN, CDR2 SVGIG (reference sequence). The CDR3 consists of 15 residues.